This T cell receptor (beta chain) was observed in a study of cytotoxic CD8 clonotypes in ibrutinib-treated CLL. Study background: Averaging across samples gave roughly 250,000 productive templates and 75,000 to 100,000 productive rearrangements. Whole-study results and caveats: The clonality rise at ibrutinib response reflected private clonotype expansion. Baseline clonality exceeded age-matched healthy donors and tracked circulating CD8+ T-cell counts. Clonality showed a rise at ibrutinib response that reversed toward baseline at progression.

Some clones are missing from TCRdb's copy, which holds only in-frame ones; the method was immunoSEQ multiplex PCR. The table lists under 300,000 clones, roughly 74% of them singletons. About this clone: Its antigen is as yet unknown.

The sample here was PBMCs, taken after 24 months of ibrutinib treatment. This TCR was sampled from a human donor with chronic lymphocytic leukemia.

The DNA for the CDR3 is TGCAGCGTGGGGACAGCATCCTACGAGCAGTACTTC. The encoded protein is CSVGTASYEQYF. The V gene is TRBV29-1, the J gene TRBJ2-7, with 7 bases fitting TRBD1. The CDR3 length is 12 residues. Per germline, CDR1 SQVTM and CDR2 ANQGSEA. V lost 6 bases, J lost 1 base, and 3 bases stayed unmatched.